The 7 T cell receptor beta chains in this list originate from one sample, sequenced in a study of beta chain features in type 1 diabetes (dated by TCRdb to about 2018). Their antigens are not known. Points the paper makes about the study in general: In all four CD4+ subsets, TCRB CDR3 length was moderately but significantly shorter in type 1 diabetes patients.

Library generation was performed with the immunoSEQ multiplex PCR assay. The entire amount of isolated RNA was reverse transcribed using the High Capacity cDNA Reverse Transcription Kit, so the sequenced TCRB transcripts were expressed ones. TCRdb took this table from immuneACCESS and kept in-frame rearrangements with V and J called. Such tables lack part of the clones; where checked against another copy, unresolved V genes explain under half of the gap, and the rest is unexplained. The sample yields 600,000 to 700,000 clones; roughly 12% were counted once. Roughly 0.11% of the sample lies in the top ten. What was sequenced was naive CD4+ T cells from blood. In the paper's terms, the cell subset or site label means: true naive CD4+ T cells. Source of these receptors: a man aged 25 to 40 with type 1 diabetes.

This clone was seen more than once but under ten times. V and J are TRBV14 and TRBJ1-6; D not certain. Germline V lookup: CDR1 SGHDN, CDR2 FVKESK. V shed 0 bases and J shed 7 bases, with 4 bases lying between them. The CDR3 covers 13 residues. CDR3 sequence reads: CASSQDHNSPLHF. The DNA of the CDR3 is TGTGCCAGCAGCCAAGATCACAATTCACCCCTCCACTTT.

The chain has TRBV5-1 and TRBJ1-4; perhaps TRBD1 as D (5 bases). Trimming took off 4 bases at V and 5 bases at J, with 15 bases between the two ends. The CDR3 contains 15 residues. Germline assignment: CDR1 SGHRS and CDR2 YFSETQ. This CDR3 is CASSLGDGPNEKLFF. In DNA form, the CDR3 reads TGCGCCAGCAGCCTTGGGGACGGACCGAATGAAAAACTGTTTTTT.

This clone has only a few counts. The rearrangement uses TRBV19 and TRBJ1-3, with D perhaps TRBD1 (6 bases). V was trimmed by 10 bases and J by 0 bases, leaving 16 bases between them. Looked up from germline, CDR1 is LNHDA and CDR2 is SQIVND (reference sequence). This CDR3 is 15 amino acids long. CDR3 nucleotides: TGTGCCACCGGGATGGGGGCAATCTCTGGAAACACCATATATTTT. It translates to CATGMGAISGNTIYF.

The J gene is TRBJ1-4, the V gene TRBV7-9; D is undetermined. Germline CDR1 reads SEHNR; CDR2 reads FQNEAQ (reference sequence). V was pared by 1 base and J by 7 bases, with 7 bases between. The CDR3 length is 13 residues. This CDR3 reads CASSLVSAEKLFF. The DNA of the CDR3 is TGTGCCAGCAGCTTAGTGTCTGCTGAAAAACTGTTTTTT.

This clone was seen more than once but under ten times. The chain links TRBV10-2 to TRBJ2-3; D is uncertain. CDR1 is WSHSY, CDR2 SAAADI, per germline. The CDR3 is 12 amino acids. The V and J ends lost 3 bases and 0 bases respectively, with 1 base between them. The CDR3, as DNA: TGCGCCAGCAGTGACAGCACAGATACGCAGTATTTT. Its translation is CASSDSTDTQYF.

CDR3 sequence: CSVDGQGATYGYTF. DNA for the CDR3: TGCAGCGTTGACGGGCAGGGGGCTACCTATGGCTACACCTTC. V usage is TRBV29-1 and J usage is TRBJ1-2; 8 positions agree with TRBD1. In germline, CDR1 is SQVTM, CDR2 ANQGSEA. After removal of 3 bases from V and 4 bases from J, the junction contained 7 bases not matched to a gene. The CDR3 totals 14 residues.

This clone has a handful of counts. This rearrangement joins TRBV29-1 to TRBJ2-5; possible D gene TRBD1, 6 bases. The germline V and J ends were trimmed by 6 bases and 2 bases, with 13 bases remaining between them. This CDR3 is 13 amino acids long. The V gene's germline CDR1 is SQVTM and CDR2 ANQGSEA. In DNA form, the CDR3 reads TGCAGCGTCCGAGCTACAGGGCAAGAGACCCAGTACTTC. This gives the protein CSVRATGQETQYF.